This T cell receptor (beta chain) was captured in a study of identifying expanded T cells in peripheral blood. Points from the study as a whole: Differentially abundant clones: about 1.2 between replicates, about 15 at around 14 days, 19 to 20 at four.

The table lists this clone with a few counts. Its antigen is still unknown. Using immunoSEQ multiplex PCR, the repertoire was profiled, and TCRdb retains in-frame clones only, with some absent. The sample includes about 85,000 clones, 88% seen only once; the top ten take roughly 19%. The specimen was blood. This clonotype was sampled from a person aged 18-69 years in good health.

The CDR3, as DNA: TGCGCCAGCAGCCGCCTCCCTACTAGCGGGGGGCCAAACAATGAGCAGTTCTTC. This gives the protein CASSRLPTSGGPNNEQFF. The V and J genes are TRBV4-1 and TRBJ2-1, with TRBD2 identical over 12 bases. CDR3 size: 18 residues. V lost 4 bases to trimming and J lost 5 bases; unmatched junction nucleotides: 12. Germline CDR1 reads MGHRA; CDR2 reads YSYEKL.